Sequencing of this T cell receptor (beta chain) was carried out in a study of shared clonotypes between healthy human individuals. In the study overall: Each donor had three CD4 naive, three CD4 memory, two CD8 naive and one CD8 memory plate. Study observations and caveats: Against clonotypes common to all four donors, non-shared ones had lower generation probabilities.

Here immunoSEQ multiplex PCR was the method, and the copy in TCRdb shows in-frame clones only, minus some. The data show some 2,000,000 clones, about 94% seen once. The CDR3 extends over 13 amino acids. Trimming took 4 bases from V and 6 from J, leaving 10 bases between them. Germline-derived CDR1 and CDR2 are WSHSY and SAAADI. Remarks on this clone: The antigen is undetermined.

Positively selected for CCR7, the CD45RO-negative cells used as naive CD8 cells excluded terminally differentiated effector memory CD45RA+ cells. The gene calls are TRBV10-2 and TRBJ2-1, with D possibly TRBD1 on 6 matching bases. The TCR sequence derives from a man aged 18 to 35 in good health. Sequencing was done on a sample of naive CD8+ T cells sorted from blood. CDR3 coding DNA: TGCGCCAGCAGTGTCAACAGGGCCAATGAGCAGTTCTTC. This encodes CASSVNRANEQFF.